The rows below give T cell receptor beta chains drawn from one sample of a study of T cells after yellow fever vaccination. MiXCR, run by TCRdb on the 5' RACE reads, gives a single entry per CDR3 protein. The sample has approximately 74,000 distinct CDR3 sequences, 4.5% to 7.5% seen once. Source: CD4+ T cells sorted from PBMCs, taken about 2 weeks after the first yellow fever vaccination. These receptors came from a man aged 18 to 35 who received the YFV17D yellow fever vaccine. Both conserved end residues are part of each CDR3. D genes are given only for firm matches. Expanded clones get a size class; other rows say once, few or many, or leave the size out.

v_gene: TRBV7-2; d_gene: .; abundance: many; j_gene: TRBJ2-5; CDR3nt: TGTGCCAGCAGCTTAGTCACGGGCCGAGAGACCCAGTACTTC; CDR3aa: CASSLVTGRETQYF
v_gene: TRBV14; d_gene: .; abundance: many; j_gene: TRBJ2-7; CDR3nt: TGTGCCAGCAGCCAAACAGGCCGGGAAACCTACGAGCAGTACTTC; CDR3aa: CASSQTGRETYEQYF
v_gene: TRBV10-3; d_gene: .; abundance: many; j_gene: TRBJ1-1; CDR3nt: TGTGCCATCACAAAACAGGGAGAGAACACTGAAGCTTTCTTT; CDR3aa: CAITKQGENTEAFF
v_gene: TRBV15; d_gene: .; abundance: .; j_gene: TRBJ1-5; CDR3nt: TGTGCCACCAGCAGAGATAACACGGCGGCCGCGGGGCCCCAGCATTTT; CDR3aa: CATSRDNTAAAGPQHF
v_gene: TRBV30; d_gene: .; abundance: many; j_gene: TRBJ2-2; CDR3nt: TGTGCCTGGAGAACCCCACTAGGTTTGGGTAACACCGGGGAGCTGTTTTTT; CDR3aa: CAWRTPLGLGNTGELFF
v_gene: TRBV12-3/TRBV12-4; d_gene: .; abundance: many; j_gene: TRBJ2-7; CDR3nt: TGTGCCAGCAGCCGTGGACCGGGCTACGAGCAGTACTTC; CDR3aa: CASSRGPGYEQYF
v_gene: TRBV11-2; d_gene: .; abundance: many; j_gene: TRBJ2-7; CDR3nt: TGTGCCAGCAGCTTATATCAGCCCTACGAGCAGTACTTC; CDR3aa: CASSLYQPYEQYF
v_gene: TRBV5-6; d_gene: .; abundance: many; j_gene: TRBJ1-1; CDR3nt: TGTGCCAGCAGCTTGTGGACAGTGAACACTGAAGCTTTCTTT; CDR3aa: CASSLWTVNTEAFF
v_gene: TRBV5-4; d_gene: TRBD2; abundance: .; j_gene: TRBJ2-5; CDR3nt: TGTGCCAGCAGCCCCACTAGCGGGGGGTATTATGAAAAGACCCAGTACTTC; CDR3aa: CASSPTSGGYYEKTQYF
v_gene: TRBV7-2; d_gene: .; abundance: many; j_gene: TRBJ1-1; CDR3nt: TGTGCCAGCAGCTTATCAGAAAACACTGAAGCTTTCTTT; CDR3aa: CASSLSENTEAFF